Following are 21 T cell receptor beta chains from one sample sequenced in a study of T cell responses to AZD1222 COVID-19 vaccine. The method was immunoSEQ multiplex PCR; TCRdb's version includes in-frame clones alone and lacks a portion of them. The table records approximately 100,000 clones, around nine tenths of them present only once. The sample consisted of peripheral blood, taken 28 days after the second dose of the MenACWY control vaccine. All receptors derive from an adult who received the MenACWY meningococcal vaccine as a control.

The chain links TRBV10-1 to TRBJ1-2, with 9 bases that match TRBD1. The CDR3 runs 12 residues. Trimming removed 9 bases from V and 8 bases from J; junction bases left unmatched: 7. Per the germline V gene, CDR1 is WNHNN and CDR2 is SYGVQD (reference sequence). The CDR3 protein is CARPGQGGGYTF. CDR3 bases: TGCGCCAGGCCGGGACAGGGTGGCGGCTACACCTTC.

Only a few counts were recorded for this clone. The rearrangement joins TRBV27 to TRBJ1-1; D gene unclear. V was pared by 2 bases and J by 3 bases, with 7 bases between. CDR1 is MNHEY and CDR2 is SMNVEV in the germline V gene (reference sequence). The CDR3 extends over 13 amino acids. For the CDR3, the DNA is TGTGCCAGCAGTTTAACCGGGGACACTGAAGCTTTCTTT. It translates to CASSLTGDTEAFF.

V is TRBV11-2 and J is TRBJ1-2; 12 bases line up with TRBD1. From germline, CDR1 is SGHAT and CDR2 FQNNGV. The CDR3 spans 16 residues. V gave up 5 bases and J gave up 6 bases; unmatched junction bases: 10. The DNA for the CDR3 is TGTGCCAGCAGCGCTCTTCCCGGGACAGGGGGCGATGGCTACACCTTC. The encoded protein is CASSALPGTGGDGYTF.

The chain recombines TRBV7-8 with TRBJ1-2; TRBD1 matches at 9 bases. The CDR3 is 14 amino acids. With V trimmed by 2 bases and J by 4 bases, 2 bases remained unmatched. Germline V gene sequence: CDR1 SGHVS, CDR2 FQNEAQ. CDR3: CASSLRGQGYGYTF. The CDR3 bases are TGTGCCAGCAGCTTAAGGGGACAGGGCTATGGCTACACCTTC. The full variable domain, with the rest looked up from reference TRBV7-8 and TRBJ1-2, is GAGVSQSPRYKVAKRGQDVALRCDPISGHVSLFWYQQALGQGPEFLTYFQNEAQLDKSGLPSDRFFAERPEGSVSTLKIQRTQQEDSAVYLCASSLRGQGYGYTFGSGTRLTVV.

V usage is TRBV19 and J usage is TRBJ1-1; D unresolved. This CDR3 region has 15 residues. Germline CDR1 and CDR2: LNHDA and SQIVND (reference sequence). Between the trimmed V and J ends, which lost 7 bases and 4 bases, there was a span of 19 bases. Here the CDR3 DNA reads TGTGCCAGTACCCCCTGGGAAGGGTATATCACTGAAGCTTTCTTT. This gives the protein CASTPWEGYITEAFF.

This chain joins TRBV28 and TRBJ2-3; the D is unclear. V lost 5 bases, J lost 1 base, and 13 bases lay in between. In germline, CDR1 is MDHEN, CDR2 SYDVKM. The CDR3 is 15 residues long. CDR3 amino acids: CASSPLTAGTDTQYF. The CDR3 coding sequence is TGTGCCAGCAGTCCACTCACGGCGGGCACAGATACGCAGTATTTT.

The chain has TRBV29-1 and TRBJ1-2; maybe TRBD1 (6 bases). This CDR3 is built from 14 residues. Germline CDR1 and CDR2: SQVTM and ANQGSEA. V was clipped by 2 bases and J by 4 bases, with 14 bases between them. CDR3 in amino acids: CSVEMPGQLYGYTF. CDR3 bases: TGCAGCGTTGAAATGCCCGGACAGCTCTATGGCTACACCTTC.

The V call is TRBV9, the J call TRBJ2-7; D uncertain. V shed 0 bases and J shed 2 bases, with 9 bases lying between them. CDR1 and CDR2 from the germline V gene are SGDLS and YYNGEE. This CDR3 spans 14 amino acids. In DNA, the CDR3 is TGTGCCAGCAGCGTAGATAGTCCCGCCTACGAGCAGTACTTC. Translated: CASSVDSPAYEQYF.

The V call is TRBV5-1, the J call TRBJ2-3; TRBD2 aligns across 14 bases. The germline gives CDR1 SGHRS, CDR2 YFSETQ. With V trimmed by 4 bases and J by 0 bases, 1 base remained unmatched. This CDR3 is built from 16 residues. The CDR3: CASSRTSGGSTDTQYF. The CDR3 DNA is TGCGCCAGCAGCCGGACTAGCGGGGGGAGCACAGATACGCAGTATTTT.

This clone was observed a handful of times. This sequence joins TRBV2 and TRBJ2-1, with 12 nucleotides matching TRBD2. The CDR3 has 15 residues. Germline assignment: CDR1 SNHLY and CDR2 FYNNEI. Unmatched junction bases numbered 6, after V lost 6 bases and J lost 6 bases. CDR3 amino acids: CASSGSSGGANEQFF. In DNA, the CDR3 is TGTGCCAGCAGCGGCTCTAGCGGGGGGGCCAATGAGCAGTTCTTC.

In nucleotides, the CDR3 is TGTGCCAGCCGCGCGAACCCCAGCGGGGGGGGGTACTTC. Its translation is CASRANPSGGGYF. The chain has TRBV6-5 and TRBJ2-7; 10 bases agree with TRBD2. This CDR3 spans 13 amino acids. Germline values: CDR1 MNHEY, CDR2 SVGAGI. Losses at the gene ends were 8 bases for V and 12 bases for J; bases not matched to a gene: 13.

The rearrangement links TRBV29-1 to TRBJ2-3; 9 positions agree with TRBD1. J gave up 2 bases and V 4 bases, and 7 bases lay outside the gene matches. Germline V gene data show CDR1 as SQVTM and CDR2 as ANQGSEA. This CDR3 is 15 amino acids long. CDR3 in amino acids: CSVVLRDRVTDTQYF. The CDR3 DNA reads TGCAGCGTTGTTTTGCGGGACAGGGTCACAGATACGCAGTATTTT.

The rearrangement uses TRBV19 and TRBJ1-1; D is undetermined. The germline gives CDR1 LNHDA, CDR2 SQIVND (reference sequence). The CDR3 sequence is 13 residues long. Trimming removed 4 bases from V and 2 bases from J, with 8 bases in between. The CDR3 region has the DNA TGTGCCAGTAGTAAGTCTGGAAACACTGAAGCTTTCTTT. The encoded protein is CASSKSGNTEAFF.

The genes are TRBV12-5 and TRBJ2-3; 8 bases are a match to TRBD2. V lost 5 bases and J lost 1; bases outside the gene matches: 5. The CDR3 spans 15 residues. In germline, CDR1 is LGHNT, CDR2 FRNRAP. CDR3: CASGRGGLGTDTQYF. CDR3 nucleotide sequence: TGTGCTAGTGGTAGAGGGGGACTAGGCACAGATACGCAGTATTTT.

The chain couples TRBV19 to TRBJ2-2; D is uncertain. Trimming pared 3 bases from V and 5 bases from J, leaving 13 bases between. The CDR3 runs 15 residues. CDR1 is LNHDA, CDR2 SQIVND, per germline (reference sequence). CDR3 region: CASSIPALGTGELFF. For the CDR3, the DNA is TGTGCCAGTAGTATTCCCGCTTTGGGGACCGGGGAGCTGTTTTTT. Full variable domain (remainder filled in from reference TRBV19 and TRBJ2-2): DGGITQSPKYLFRKEGQNVTLSCEQNLNHDAMYWYRQDPGQGLRLIYYSQIVNDFQKGDIAEGYSVSREKKESFPLTVTSAQKNPTAFYLCASSIPALGTGELFFGEGSRLTVL.

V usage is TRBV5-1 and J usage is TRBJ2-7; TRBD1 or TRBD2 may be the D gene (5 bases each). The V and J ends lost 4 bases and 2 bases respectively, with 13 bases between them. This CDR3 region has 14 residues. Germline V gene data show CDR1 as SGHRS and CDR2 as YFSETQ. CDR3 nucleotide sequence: TGCGCCAGCAGCACCGGGACGGACCCCTACGAGCAGTACTTC. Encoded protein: CASSTGTDPYEQYF.

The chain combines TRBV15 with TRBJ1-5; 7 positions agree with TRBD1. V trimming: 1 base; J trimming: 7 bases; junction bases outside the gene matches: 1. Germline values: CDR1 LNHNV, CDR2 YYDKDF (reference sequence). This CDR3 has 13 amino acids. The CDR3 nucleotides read TGTGCCACCAGCAGAGCAGGGGGGCAGCCCCAGCATTTT. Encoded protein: CATSRAGGQPQHF.

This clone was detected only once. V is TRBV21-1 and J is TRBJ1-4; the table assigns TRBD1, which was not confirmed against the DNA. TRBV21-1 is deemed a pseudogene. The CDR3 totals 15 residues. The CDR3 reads CASSARQGRNEKLFF. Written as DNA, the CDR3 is TGTGCCAGCAGCGCTCGACAGGGGCGGAACGAAAAACTGTTTTTT.

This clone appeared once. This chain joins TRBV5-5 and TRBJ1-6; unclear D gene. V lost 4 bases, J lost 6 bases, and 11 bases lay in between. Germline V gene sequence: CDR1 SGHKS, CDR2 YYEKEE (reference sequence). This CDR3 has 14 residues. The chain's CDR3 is CASSPTATNSPLHF. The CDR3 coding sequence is TGTGCCAGCAGCCCTACAGCGACTAATTCACCCCTCCACTTT.

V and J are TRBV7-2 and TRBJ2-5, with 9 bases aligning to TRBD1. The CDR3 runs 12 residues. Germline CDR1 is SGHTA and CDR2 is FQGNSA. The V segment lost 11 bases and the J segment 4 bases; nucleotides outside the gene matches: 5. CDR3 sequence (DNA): TGTGCCGGGAAGACAGGGGGAGAGACCCAGTACTTC. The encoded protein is CAGKTGGETQYF. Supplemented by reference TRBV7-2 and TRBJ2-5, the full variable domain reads GAGVSQSPSNKVTEKGKDVELRCDPISGHTALYWYRQSLGQGLEFLIYFQGNSAPDKSGLPSDRFSAERTGGSVSTLTIQRTQQEDSAVYLCAGKTGGETQYFGPGTRLLVL.

The CDR3 region is CASSGGGPNVQPQHF. For the CDR3, the DNA is TGTGCCAGCAGCGGAGGGGGCCCGAACGTTCAGCCCCAGCATTTT. This chain uses TRBV7-8 with TRBJ1-5, with 7 bases aligning to TRBD1. Germline V gives CDR1 SGHVS, CDR2 FQNEAQ. V was pared by 5 bases and J by 6 bases, with 10 bases of the junction left unmatched. There are 15 residues in the CDR3.